The sequence of this T cell receptor (gamma chain) was determined in a study of γδ T cells in repeated Plasmodium falciparum infection. Study at large: Age- and gender-matched Australian children served as comparison for malaria-exposed Malian children.

In its sample, this clone was seen a few times. TCRdb's protein for this DNA is that of a much larger clone and differs from the translation at residues 5 and 9, likely a read error; the protein shown is the DNA translation. TCRdb repeated clone calling on the multiplex PCR reads with CATT. The data contain around 24,000 gamma-chain clones, around 3% of them singletons. This clonotype was sampled from a pool of human donors (malaria-infected and uninfected, not separated). Sequencing used gamma-delta T cells from blood.

CDR3 region: CATWGGPYRKLF. Written as DNA, the CDR3 is TGTGCCACCTGGGGCGGGCCTTATAGGAAACTCTTT. This sequence joins TRGV2 and TRGJ1 or TRGJ2. The germline V gene has CDR1 EGSNGY and CDR2 YDSYNSKV. The CDR3 length is 12 residues.